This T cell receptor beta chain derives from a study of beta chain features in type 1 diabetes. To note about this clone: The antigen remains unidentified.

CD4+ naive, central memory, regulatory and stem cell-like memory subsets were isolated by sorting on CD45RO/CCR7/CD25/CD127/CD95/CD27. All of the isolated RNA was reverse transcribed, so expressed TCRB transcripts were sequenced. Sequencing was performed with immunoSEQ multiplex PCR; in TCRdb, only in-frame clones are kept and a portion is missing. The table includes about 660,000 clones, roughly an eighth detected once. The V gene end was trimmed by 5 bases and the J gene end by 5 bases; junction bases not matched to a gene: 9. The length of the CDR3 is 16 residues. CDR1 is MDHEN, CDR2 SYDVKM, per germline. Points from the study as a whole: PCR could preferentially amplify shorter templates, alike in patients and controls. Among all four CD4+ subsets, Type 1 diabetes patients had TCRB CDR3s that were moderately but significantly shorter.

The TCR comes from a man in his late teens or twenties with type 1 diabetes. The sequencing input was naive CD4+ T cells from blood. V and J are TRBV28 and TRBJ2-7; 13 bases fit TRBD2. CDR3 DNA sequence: TGTGCCAGCAGTCCCCGGACTAGCGGGAGTATCGACGAGCAGTACTTC. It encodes CASSPRTSGSIDEQYF.